The rows below give T cell receptor beta chains drawn from one sample of a study of vaccination effects on CD4 cells after COVID-19. These receptors have no identified antigens. TCRdb's copy holds only in-frame clones and misses some; the assay was immunoSEQ multiplex PCR. Of approximately 17,000 clones listed, 70% are singletons. The specimen was CD4+ T cells from PBMCs cultured with SARS-CoV-2 spike peptides, collected after COVID-19 vaccination. The receptors derive from a human donor who received a COVID-19 vaccine. CDR3s include the opening cysteine and the closing phenylalanine or tryptophan. D genes are given only for firm matches. Rows may omit the clone size; those that give it use once, few, many or a size class.

j_call | d_call | clone_size | v_call | cdr3_nt | cdr3_aa
TRBJ1-3 | - | few | TRBV9 | TGTGCCAGCAGCGTGGGGGATGGAAACACCATATATTTT | CASSVGDGNTIYF
TRBJ2-1 | TRBD2 | - | TRBV11-2 | TGTGCCAGCTCGAGCTTAGCGGGGGGGAACAATGAGCAGTTCTTC | CASSSLAGGNNEQFF
TRBJ1-2 | - | - | TRBV7-8 | TGTGCCAGCAGCTACCGTGGGGGGCTTGGCTATGGCTACACCTTC | CASSYRGGLGYGYTF
TRBJ1-6 | TRBD1 | - | TRBV6-5 | TGTGCCAGCAGTTACGGACAGGGTAGATATTCACCCCTCCACTTT | CASSYGQGRYSPLHF
TRBJ2-5 | - | - | TRBV11-1 | TGTGCCAGCAGCTTAGGCTGGGTCCAAGAGACCCAGTACTTC | CASSLGWVQETQYF
TRBJ2-7 | TRBD2 | - | TRBV6-5 | TGTGCCAGCACTTTAGCGGGAGGGAGGAACGAGCAGTACTTC | CASTLAGGRNEQYF
TRBJ2-2 | - | medium-sized | TRBV27 | TGTGCCAGCAGTTTATACCCCCAGGGGCCCACGAACACCGGGGAGCTGTTTTTT | CASSLYPQGPTNTGELFF
TRBJ2-7 | - | - | TRBV11-2 | TGTGCCAGCAGCTTAGATTATAGGAGCTACGAGCAGTACTTC | CASSLDYRSYEQYF
TRBJ2-7 | TRBD2 | - | TRBV11-2 | TGTGCCAGCAGCTTATGGGGACTAGCGGGAGATAGGTCCTACGAGCAGTACTTC | CASSLWGLAGDRSYEQYF
TRBJ1-6 | TRBD1 | - | TRBV20-1 | TGCAGTGCTAATGAGGACAGGGGTTCACCCCTCCACTTT | CSANEDRGSPLHF
TRBJ1-1 | - | - | TRBV3-1/TRBV3-2 | TGTGCCAGCAGCTTAATCGGACCGAACACTGAAGCTTTCTTT | CASSLIGPNTEAFF
TRBJ2-5 | TRBD1 | - | TRBV23-1 | TGCGCCAGCAGTCAGGCGGTTCCGGGACAGGGCCCCGAGGTGGAGACCCAGTACTTC | CASSQAVPGQGPEVETQYF
TRBJ2-5 | - | - | TRBV27 | TGTGCCAGCAGCCCTTTTCAATTCCAAGAGACCCAGTACTTC | CASSPFQFQETQYF
TRBJ2-7 | TRBD1 | - | TRBV28 | TGTGCCAGCAGTTTGGGACAGGGGGCCTACGAGCAGTACTTC | CASSLGQGAYEQYF
TRBJ1-5 | - | - | TRBV5-3 | TGTGCCAGAAGCTTCCAGGCCTGCACCTCCTTTGACAATCAGCCCCAGCATTTT | CARSFQACTSFDNQPQHF
TRBJ1-5 | - | - | TRBV27 | TGTGCCAGCAGTTTAGGGAGGGGGCCCCAGCATTTT | CASSLGRGPQHF
TRBJ2-5 | TRBD1 | - | TRBV10-3 | TGTGCCATCAGGGGGACAGCCCAAGAGACCCAGTACTTC | CAIRGTAQETQYF
TRBJ1-2 | - | - | TRBV7-2 | TGTGCCAGCAGAATAGGACAGTCGGCGAACTATGGCTACACCTTC | CASRIGQSANYGYTF
TRBJ1-6 | - | - | TRBV3-1/TRBV3-2 | TGTGCCAGCAGCCCCCCATTACAGGATTCACCCCTCCACTTT | CASSPPLQDSPLHF
TRBJ2-1 | TRBD2 | - | TRBV6-6 | TGTGCCAGCAGTCCACGGGGGGATGAGCAGTTCTTC | CASSPRGDEQFF
TRBJ2-2 | - | medium-sized | TRBV4-3 | TGCGCCAGCAGCCGCCAGGGACTCAACACCGGGGAGCTGTTTTTT | CASSRQGLNTGELFF
TRBJ1-5 | - | - | TRBV15 | TGTGCCACGGCAAGAGGTCTGGACCGAGGGCCCCAGCATTTT | CATARGLDRGPQHF
TRBJ2-1 | - | - | TRBV3-1/TRBV3-2 | TGTGCCAGCAGCCAGGGGCTGCGAGTCAGCTCCTACAATGAGCAGTTCTTC | CASSQGLRVSSYNEQFF
TRBJ2-5 | TRBD1 | - | TRBV7-9 | TGTGCCAGCAGCCCGACAGGGGTCCAAGAGACCCAGTACTTC | CASSPTGVQETQYF
TRBJ1-5 | - | few | TRBV9 | TGTGCCAGCAGCCTCGATGGAGGGTGGAATCAGCCCCAGCATTTT | CASSLDGGWNQPQHF
TRBJ2-7 | - | - | TRBV2 | TGTGCCAGCAGGACCTTTGACAGCAGAGGCTCCTACGAGCAGTACTTC | CASRTFDSRGSYEQYF
TRBJ2-1 | - | - | TRBV6-5 | TGTGCCAGCAAACGGGATGGGGCTTACAATGAGCAGTTCTTC | CASKRDGAYNEQFF
TRBJ1-1 | - | - | TRBV6-5 | TGTGCCAGCAGCCCACCCAGTAGGGAGAGAGCTTTCTTT | CASSPPSRERAFF
TRBJ1-1 | TRBD1 | - | TRBV24-1 | TGTGCCACCAGTGGTACCGCGACAGGGGGCGAAGCTTTCTTT | CATSGTATGGEAFF
TRBJ2-7 | TRBD2 | few | TRBV7-2 | TGTGCCAGCAGCTTAGCGGGACTAGCTGCTGAGCAGTACTTC | CASSLAGLAAEQYF
TRBJ2-3 | - | - | TRBV24-1 | TGTGCCACCAGCGCCCAGGGGGGGGCAATCACAGATACGCAGTATTTT | CATSAQGGAITDTQYF
TRBJ2-3 | TRBD2 | - | TRBV2 | TGTGCCAGCAGTGACCGGACTAGCGGGGGGGCGGGTACGCAGTATTTT | CASSDRTSGGAGTQYF
TRBJ1-1 | - | once | TRBV5-1 | TGCGCCAGCAGCTTGAAATCCCAGCAGGGTGAAGCTTTCTTT | CASSLKSQQGEAFF
TRBJ2-5 | - | - | TRBV7-9 | TGTGCCAGCAGCTTAGTCCCCACACAAGAGACCCAGTACTTC | CASSLVPTQETQYF
TRBJ2-5 | TRBD1 | - | TRBV6-2/TRBV6-3 | TGTGCCAGCAGTCCCCCGGGGACAGGGGGAAGGACCCAGTACTTC | CASSPPGTGGRTQYF
TRBJ2-1 | TRBD2 | - | TRBV7-2 | TGTGCCAGCAGCTTGCGGGGCGGCCTAGCGGGGGGTCGCAATGAGCAGTTCTTC | CASSLRGGLAGGRNEQFF
TRBJ1-5 | - | - | TRBV7-9 | TGTGCCAGGGGGCCGGGGGATCAGCCCCAGCATTTT | CARGPGDQPQHF
TRBJ2-1 | - | - | TRBV3-1/TRBV3-2 | TGTGCCAGCAGCCAAGGACGCCAGCAGTTCTTC | CASSQGRQQFF
TRBJ2-1 | - | - | TRBV30 | TGTGCCTGGAGTTCCTGGGGTGGCGGCAATGAGCAGTTCTTC | CAWSSWGGGNEQFF
TRBJ1-4 | TRBD1 | - | TRBV7-2 | TGTGCCAGCAGCTCGGGACAGGGGGAGCAAAAACTGTTTTTT | CASSSGQGEQKLFF
TRBJ2-5 | - | - | TRBV24-1 | TGTGCCACCAGTGACCCGGGGGAGTACCAAGAGACCCAGTACTTC | CATSDPGEYQETQYF
TRBJ2-7 | TRBD2 | - | TRBV7-9 | TGTGCCAGCAGCCAGACAGCTAGCGGGCCGGGAAGTCAGTACTTC | CASSQTASGPGSQYF
TRBJ1-1 | - | - | TRBV6-5 | TGTGCCAGCAGTTCCCCCGGTAGCGAAGCTTTCTTT | CASSSPGSEAFF
TRBJ2-1 | - | - | TRBV6-5 | TGTGCCAGCAGTCAGGGTATAAGGTCCTACAATGAGCAGTTCTTC | CASSQGIRSYNEQFF
TRBJ1-2 | - | many | TRBV18 | TGTGCCAGCTCAGGGGGGATCCGCTATGGCTACACCTTC | CASSGGIRYGYTF
TRBJ2-5 | - | - | TRBV11-3 | TGTGCCAGCAGCTTACACCAACAAGAGACCCAGTACTTC | CASSLHQQETQYF
TRBJ1-3 | - | - | TRBV7-8 | TGTGCCAGCAGCTTATTCCGGCAGTCCTCTGGAAACACCATATATTTT | CASSLFRQSSGNTIYF
TRBJ1-2 | TRBD1 | once | TRBV7-8 | TGTGCCAGCAGCTCCACAGGGGGCTATGGCTACACCTTC | CASSSTGGYGYTF
TRBJ1-4 | TRBD1 | - | TRBV6-1 | TGTGCCAGCAGTGAAATAGAGGGGGCGGAACTGTTTTTT | CASSEIEGAELFF
TRBJ2-7 | TRBD1 | few | TRBV18 | TGTGCCAGCTCACCGGGACAGGAATACGAGCAGTACTTC | CASSPGQEYEQYF
TRBJ1-3 | - | - | TRBV25-1 | TGTGCCAGCAGTGAATATGAGGGGGCTGGAAACACCATATATTTT | CASSEYEGAGNTIYF
TRBJ2-5 | TRBD1 | - | TRBV30 | TGTGCCTGGAGCCGGGGACAGAGAGTACCCCAAGAGACCCAGTACTTC | CAWSRGQRVPQETQYF
TRBJ1-2 | TRBD1 | - | TRBV4-3 | TGCGCCAGCAGCCAAGATCTTATACAGGGGGCGGGTGGCTACACCTTC | CASSQDLIQGAGGYTF
TRBJ1-6 | - | few | TRBV19 | TGTGCCAGTAGTATAGAGAGGAATAATTCACCCCTCCACTTT | CASSIERNNSPLHF
TRBJ2-5 | TRBD1 | - | TRBV29-1 | TGCAGCGTTGAAGGGGACAGCCAAGAGACCCAGTACTTC | CSVEGDSQETQYF
TRBJ2-3 | - | - | TRBV7-8 | TGTGCCAGCAGCCGCCCCCAGGGTACGCAGTATTTT | CASSRPQGTQYF
TRBJ2-3 | - | - | TRBV18 | TGTGCCAGCTCACCCCTCAGGACAGATACGCAGTATTTT | CASSPLRTDTQYF